Below, 31 T cell receptor beta chains from the same sample are listed, as sequenced in a study of blood T cell repertoires in COVID-19. Only in-frame clones appear in the TCRdb table, and some are missing; sequencing was by immunoSEQ multiplex PCR. The table includes hundreds of thousands of clones, about 70% detected once. Sequenced material: peripheral blood. The receptors were gathered from a woman of 80 years or more with acute or convalescent COVID-19.

The chain combines TRBV4-1 with TRBJ2-5; 13 bases agree with TRBD2. The V segment lost 5 bases and the J segment 5 bases; nucleotides outside the gene matches: 8. CDR1 and CDR2 from the germline V gene are MGHRA and YSYEKL. The CDR3 spans 16 residues. This chain's CDR3 is CASSLQLAGGRETQYF. The CDR3 DNA is TGCGCCAGCAGCTTACAACTAGCGGGAGGGCGTGAGACCCAGTACTTC.

CDR3 coding DNA: TGTGCCAGCAGCTGGGGACAGGGCCCCTACAATGAGCAGTTCTTC. It specifies CASSWGQGPYNEQFF. The V gene is TRBV11-1, the J gene TRBJ2-1; 9 bases map to TRBD1. CDR1 and CDR2 (germline): SGHAT, FQDESV (reference sequence). V shed 4 bases and J 2 bases; nucleotides not matched to a gene: 3. This CDR3 has 15 residues.

This clone came up once. The V gene is TRBV9, the J gene TRBJ2-7; TRBD2 aligns across 8 bases. Trimming cost V 3 bases and J 2 bases; bases outside gene matches: 10. Germline assignment: CDR1 SGDLS and CDR2 YYNGEE. The CDR3 contains 16 residues. The CDR3 bases are TGTGCCAGCAGCGGAGGCGGCCGGGAGGGGGCCTACGAGCAGTACTTC. This translates into CASSGGGREGAYEQYF. Filled out from reference TRBV9 and TRBJ2-7, the complete variable domain reads DSGVTQTPKHLITATGQRVTLRCSPRSGDLSVYWYQQSLDQGLQFLIQYYNGEERAKGNILERFSAQQFPDLHSELNLSSLELGDSALYFCASSGGGREGAYEQYFGPGTRLTVT.

This chain links TRBV9 with TRBJ2-6, with TRBD1 matching over 9 bases. V lost 3 bases and J lost 0; bases outside the gene matches: 10. CDR1 and CDR2 from the germline V gene are SGDLS and YYNGEE. The CDR3 is 19 residues long. This chain's CDR3 is CASSEKADRGLSGANVLTF. The DNA of the CDR3 is TGTGCCAGCAGCGAAAAGGCGGACAGGGGCCTCTCTGGGGCCAACGTCCTGACTTTC.

Here the CDR3 reads CAWSVAGLYNSPLHF. The CDR3 DNA sequence: TGTGCCTGGAGTGTCGCAGGGCTATATAATTCACCCCTCCACTTT. The chain has TRBV30 and TRBJ1-6; possible D gene TRBD1, 5 bases. The V end was cut by 0 bases, the J end by 4 bases, with 10 bases between. The CDR3 loop spans 15 amino acids. Germline V gene lookup returns CDR1 GTSNPN and CDR2 SVGIG (reference sequence).

This chain joins TRBV5-1 and TRBJ1-1; D not certain. CDR3 length: 16 residues. CDR1 and CDR2 (germline): SGHRS, YFSETQ. Trimming took 5 bases from V and 4 from J, leaving 21 bases between them. CDR3 amino acids: CASSLADRLGSTEAFF. The CDR3 DNA sequence: TGCGCCAGCAGTCTCGCGGACCGTCTCGGGAGCACTGAAGCTTTCTTT.

Turning to this clone: Other DNA variants within this sample encode the same CDR3. V and J are TRBV5-1 and TRBJ2-6; 8 nucleotides align to TRBD1. The germline gives CDR1 SGHRS, CDR2 YFSETQ. V shed 4 bases, J shed 0 bases, and the junction held 9 bases outside the gene matches. The CDR3 extends over 18 amino acids. CDR3 sequence: CASSPRQGQSSGANVLTF. The CDR3 nucleotides read TGCGCCAGCAGCCCCAGACAGGGGCAAAGCTCTGGGGCCAACGTCCTGACTTTC.

This clone has only a few counts. V gene TRBV5-1 combines with J gene TRBJ2-1; TRBD2 is a possible D gene (7 bases). Germline V gene data show CDR1 as SGHRS and CDR2 as YFSETQ. The ends were cut back, 0 bases at V and 9 bases at J, with 22 bases in the middle. The CDR3 has 17 amino acids. CDR3: CASSLAGGGGPQGEQFF. Here the CDR3 DNA reads TGCGCCAGCAGCTTGGCTGGGGGGGGCGGACCCCAGGGTGAGCAGTTCTTC.

This chain connects TRBV5-6 to TRBJ1-2, with 11 nucleotides matching TRBD1. Germline assignment: CDR1 SGHDT and CDR2 YYEEEE. The CDR3 runs 14 residues. Germline trimming cut 4 bases from V and 3 bases from J; bases unmatched to any gene: 2. The DNA for the CDR3 is TGTGCCAGCAGCAGGGGACAGGGGGACTATGGCTACACCTTC. It codes for CASSRGQGDYGYTF.

This chain connects TRBV19 to TRBJ2-7; 8 bases align to TRBD2. This CDR3 comprises 13 residues. Germline V gives CDR1 LNHDA, CDR2 SQIVND (reference sequence). The chain's CDR3 is CPRGGGQIYEQYF. The CDR3 DNA reads as TGTCCACGGGGGGGCGGACAGATCTACGAGCAGTACTTC.

The V and J genes are TRBV6-5 and TRBJ1-2, with 7 bases fitting TRBD1. Germline CDR1 reads MNHEY; CDR2 reads SVGAGI. With V trimmed by 7 bases and J by 2 bases, 7 bases remained unmatched. The CDR3 covers 14 residues. DNA of the CDR3: TGTGCCAGCACCCCCAGGGGGAGGAACTATGGCTACACCTTC. Amino acid sequence: CASTPRGRNYGYTF.

The rearrangement joins TRBV7-2 to TRBJ2-7; 8 nucleotides line up with TRBD1. The J segment lost 1 base and the V segment lost 5 bases, leaving 7 bases of the junction unmatched. Germline values: CDR1 SGHTA, CDR2 FQGNSA. This CDR3 has 15 amino acids. CDR3 amino acids: CASSPQGAGSYEQYF. CDR3 DNA: TGTGCCAGCAGCCCTCAGGGGGCTGGTTCCTACGAGCAGTACTTC.

With respect to this clone: At one end the junction does not follow the germline gene, possibly because of a read error. The rearrangement links TRBV10-2 to TRBJ1-3, with 7 bases fitting TRBD1. Germline V gene lookup returns CDR1 WSHSY and CDR2 SAAADI. This CDR3 has 10 residues. The CDR3 nucleotides are TGCGCCAGCAGGGAGGGGACAGTGGATTTT. Residues: CASREGTVDF.

The rearrangement joins TRBV12-5 to TRBJ1-6; maybe TRBD1 (5 bases). This CDR3 has 14 amino acids. Germline V CDR1 and CDR2: LGHNT, FRNRAP. The V end was cut by 6 bases, the J end by 10 bases, with 16 bases between. Written as DNA, the CDR3 is TGTGCTAGTGGGGTTACAGGATCGGCGTCACCCCTCCACTTT. Amino acid sequence: CASGVTGSASPLHF.

The V gene is TRBV4-1, the J gene TRBJ1-1, with unresolved D. V was pared by 2 bases and J by 7 bases, with 8 bases between. Germline CDR1 MGHRA, CDR2 YSYEKL. The CDR3 extends over 12 amino acids. CDR3 sequence: CASSQPRGEAFF. The CDR3, as DNA: TGCGCCAGCAGCCAACCGCGGGGTGAAGCTTTCTTT.

The genes are TRBV6-5 and TRBJ1-6, with a weak D call TRBD1 (6 bases). The V end was cut by 6 bases, the J end by 7 bases, with 13 bases between. The CDR3 has 14 amino acids. Germline V gene data show CDR1 as MNHEY and CDR2 as SVGAGI. In DNA form, the CDR3 reads TGTGCCAGCAGCCTCGGACAGTACAATTCACCCCTCCACTTT. Translating it yields CASSLGQYNSPLHF.

The CDR3 DNA reads as TGCGCCAGCAGCTCGGGGACAGGGTCCAATTCACCCCTCCACTTT. Protein sequence: CASSSGTGSNSPLHF. The chain carries TRBV5-1 and TRBJ1-6, with 9 positions matching TRBD1. With V trimmed by 3 bases and J by 7 bases, 5 bases remained unmatched. CDR3 length: 15 amino acids. Looked up from germline, CDR1 is SGHRS and CDR2 is YFSETQ.

J is TRBJ2-6 and V is TRBV3-1 (or the pseudogene TRBV3-2), with D possibly being TRBD1 (5 bases). CDR3 length: 18 amino acids. From germline, CDR1 is LGHDT and CDR2 YNNKEL (reference sequence). V was clipped by 2 bases and J by 4 bases, with 18 bases between them. The CDR3 reads CASSQKGQGPWGANVLTF. CDR3 nucleotide sequence: TGTGCCAGCAGCCAAAAGGGGCAGGGCCCATGGGGGGCCAACGTCCTGACTTTC.

The chain employs TRBV3-1 (or the pseudogene TRBV3-2) and TRBJ2-2; 9 bases are a match to TRBD1. The CDR3 is 16 amino acids. The V gene's germline CDR1 is LGHDT and CDR2 YNNKEL (reference sequence). V was clipped by 1 base and J by 6 bases; unmatched bases: 6. The CDR3 spells CASSQGGQGISGELFF. The DNA for the CDR3 is TGTGCCAGCAGCCAAGGGGGACAGGGAATCTCCGGGGAGCTGTTTTTT.

This clone appeared a few times. V is TRBV18 and J is TRBJ1-3; TRBD1 aligns across 8 bases. The ends lost 6 bases at V and 0 bases at J; junction bases unmatched: 7. CDR1 and CDR2 from the germline V gene are KGHSH and LQKENI. The CDR3 has 16 amino acids. The CDR3 reads CASSGQGLSSGNTIYF. The DNA of the CDR3 is TGTGCCAGCTCCGGACAGGGACTGAGCTCTGGAAACACCATATATTTT.

CDR3 nucleotides: TGCGCCAGCAGACCCACAGGGAAGGGAACACTCCCTGAAGCTTTCTTT. This translates into CASRPTGKGTLPEAFF. The rearrangement uses TRBV4-1 and TRBJ1-1, with D maybe TRBD1 (6 bases). Germline-derived CDR1 and CDR2 are MGHRA and YSYEKL. CDR3 length: 16 amino acids. The germline V and J ends were trimmed by 6 bases and 6 bases, with 23 bases remaining between them.

Only one count was recorded for this clone. V usage is TRBV5-1 and J usage is TRBJ2-7; TRBD1 matches 9 bases. J gave up 5 bases and V 3 bases, and 3 bases lay outside the gene matches. The CDR3 spans 13 residues. Germline assignment: CDR1 SGHRS and CDR2 YFSETQ. CDR3 loop: CASSSDRGHEQYF. The CDR3 nucleotides read TGCGCCAGCAGCTCGGACAGGGGCCACGAGCAGTACTTC.

The DNA for the CDR3 is TGTGCCACTCTACAGGGATCAATCCTAGATACGCAGTATTTT. Protein sequence: CATLQGSILDTQYF. The gene calls are TRBV10-3 and TRBJ2-3, with D possibly TRBD1 on 6 matching bases. Deletions cut 10 bases from V and 5 bases from J, with 19 bases between. This CDR3 comprises 14 residues. CDR1 ENHRY and CDR2 SYGVKD come from the germline V gene.

The CDR3 bases are TGTGCCAGCAGCATCGCCAGGGATGGCAATCAGCCCCAGCATTTT. It specifies CASSIARDGNQPQHF. This chain joins TRBV21-1 and TRBJ1-5; the table's D call of TRBD1 was not tested on the DNA. TRBV21-1 is a pseudogene. This CDR3 comprises 15 residues.

The chain has TRBV5-1 and TRBJ2-2; 8 nucleotides line up with TRBD1. Per the germline V gene, CDR1 is SGHRS and CDR2 is YFSETQ. Unmatched junction bases numbered 3, after V lost 0 bases and J lost 2 bases. This CDR3 comprises 16 residues. The CDR3 spells CASSLGQGINTGELFF. CDR3 in DNA: TGCGCCAGCAGCTTGGGACAGGGGATTAACACCGGGGAGCTGTTTTTT.

This chain joins TRBV2 and TRBJ2-3; no clear D. Trimming shortened V by 4 bases and J by 1 base, and 6 bases separated the two germline ends. CDR3 length: 13 residues. Per the germline V gene, CDR1 is SNHLY and CDR2 is FYNNEI. The CDR3 DNA reads as TGTGCCAGCAGTGCTCAGGGCACAGATACGCAGTATTTT. It is translated as CASSAQGTDTQYF. The full variable domain, rest sourced from reference TRBV2 and TRBJ2-3, is EPEVTQTPSHQVTQMGQEVILRCVPISNHLYFYWYRQILGQKVEFLVSFYNNEISEKSEIFDDQFSVERPDGSNFTLKIRSTKLEDSAMYFCASSAQGTDTQYFGPGTRLTVL.

The V call is TRBV6-2 or TRBV6-3, the J call TRBJ2-2; TRBD2 matches at 9 bases. Germline V lookup: CDR1 MNHEY, CDR2 SVGEGT. CDR3 length: 16 amino acids. Unmatched junction bases numbered 11, after V lost 6 bases and J lost 6 bases. The CDR3 coding sequence is TGTGCCAGCAGCTGGCCGGCGGGAGGGCCGGCCGGGGAGCTGTTTTTT. Protein product: CASSWPAGGPAGELFF.

This clone was seen a handful of times. The V gene is TRBV20-1, the J gene TRBJ1-2; D unresolved. Trimming cost V 3 bases and J 6 bases, with 11 bases left between them. From germline, CDR1 is DFQATT and CDR2 SNEGSKA (reference sequence). CDR3 length: 12 residues. CDR3 in DNA: TGCAGTGCTAGTAGATTCACTAATGGCTACACCTTC. Its protein is CSASRFTNGYTF.

This chain joins TRBV7-2 and TRBJ2-3; possible D gene TRBD1, 6 bases. The CDR3 has 14 residues. V shed 5 bases and J shed 3 bases, with 12 bases lying between them. The V gene's germline CDR1 is SGHTA and CDR2 FQGNSA. CDR3 region: CASSPRQATDTQYF. CDR3 DNA sequence: TGTGCCAGCAGCCCGCGACAGGCTACAGATACGCAGTATTTT.

This clone occurred a few times. This chain uses TRBV29-1 with TRBJ2-3; TRBD2 aligns across 11 bases. The CDR3 length is 17 residues. Germline values: CDR1 SQVTM, CDR2 ANQGSEA. V lost 8 bases and J lost 1; bases outside the gene matches: 14. CDR3 sequence reads: CSSPGTSGTLGTDTQYF. The CDR3 DNA reads as TGCAGCTCCCCCGGGACTAGCGGTACGCTTGGCACAGATACGCAGTATTTT.

The chain combines TRBV19 with TRBJ2-1, with D uncertain. V was pared by 8 bases and J by 7 bases, with 9 bases between. Per germline, CDR1 LNHDA and CDR2 SQIVND (reference sequence). This CDR3 spans 11 amino acids. In DNA form, the CDR3 reads TGTGCCAGTCCATTTTTGAATGAGCAGTTCTTC. Residues: CASPFLNEQFF.